These 21 T cell receptor beta chains share one sample of origin, sequenced in a study of control samples from healthy donors and cancer patients. Generated by immunoSEQ multiplex PCR, the TCRdb table keeps only in-frame clones and is missing some. The data hold roughly 130,000 clones, with roughly 90% observed a single time. Material for sequencing was blood. These receptors were obtained from a man aged 18 to 30 in good health.

The J gene is TRBJ1-6, the V gene TRBV30, with a possible D match to TRBD1 (5 bases). The CDR3 is made up of 17 amino acids. Germline-derived CDR1 and CDR2 are GTSNPN and SVGIG (reference sequence). The germline V and J ends were trimmed by 2 bases and 4 bases, with 18 bases remaining between them. As DNA, the CDR3 is TGTGCCTGGAGTCTGCTATTGACAGCTTTTTATAATTCACCCCTCCACTTT. Its translation is CAWSLLLTAFYNSPLHF.

The rearrangement links TRBV3-1 (or the pseudogene TRBV3-2) to TRBJ1-5, with 8 positions matching TRBD1. The CDR3 has 15 residues. The V and J ends lost 4 bases and 4 bases, in that order; junction bases with no gene match: 6. Germline values: CDR1 LGHDT, CDR2 YNNKEL (reference sequence). Here the CDR3 DNA reads TGTGCCAGCAGCCCGACCGGGACAGGTAATCAGCCCCAGCATTTT. Its protein product is CASSPTGTGNQPQHF.

V and J are TRBV6-5 and TRBJ2-7; D may be TRBD1 (5 bases). The CDR3 extends over 15 amino acids. V was cut by 2 bases and J by 0 bases, with 11 bases left in between. From germline, CDR1 is MNHEY and CDR2 SVGAGI. The CDR3 is CASSYNGADSYEQYF. The CDR3 DNA reads as TGTGCCAGCAGTTACAATGGGGCCGACTCCTACGAGCAGTACTTC.

V is TRBV5-8 and J is TRBJ1-1; D not resolved. Germline values: CDR1 SGHTS, CDR2 YDEGEE. Trimming took 2 bases from V and 0 from J, leaving 11 bases between them. CDR3 length: 15 residues. CDR3 DNA: TGTGCCAGCAGCTTTATCCTACCCATGAACACTGAAGCTTTCTTT. Amino acids: CASSFILPMNTEAFF.

The chain employs TRBV5-1 and TRBJ2-7; D is unclear. Trimming removed 0 bases at V and 4 bases at J, with 11 bases between. Per the germline V gene, CDR1 is SGHRS and CDR2 is YFSETQ. The CDR3 is made up of 14 amino acids. The CDR3 coding sequence is TGCGCCAGCAGCTTGGACAAGGAGTTATACGAGCAGTACTTC. Residues: CASSLDKELYEQYF.

The chain is built from TRBV7-9 and TRBJ1-5; TRBD1 matches at 7 bases. The V gene's germline CDR1 is SEHNR and CDR2 FQNEAQ (reference sequence). V was clipped by 8 bases and J by 5 bases; unmatched bases: 9. The CDR3 totals 14 residues. Here the CDR3 DNA reads TGTGCCAGCGCTCAGGGGGATTGGGATCAGCCCCAGCATTTT. It yields the protein CASAQGDWDQPQHF.

This clone showed up just a few times. The V call is TRBV6-5, the J call TRBJ1-2; D uncertain. Deletions cut 0 bases from V and 4 bases from J, with 15 bases between. The CDR3 runs to 16 residues. Germline CDR1 and CDR2: MNHEY and SVGAGI. The CDR3 DNA reads TGTGCCAGCAGTTACTCGATCCCGTATAGTTCCTATGGCTACACCTTC. This gives the protein CASSYSIPYSSYGYTF.

The rearrangement uses TRBV29-1 and TRBJ1-1; perhaps TRBD1 as D (5 bases). Germline lookup yields CDR1 SQVTM and CDR2 ANQGSEA. V lost 4 bases and J lost 5, with 11 bases in between. The CDR3 has 12 residues. The CDR3 here is CSVGGWYTEAFF. In nucleotides, the CDR3 is TGCAGCGTTGGGGGGTGGTATACTGAAGCTTTCTTT.

The chain couples TRBV3-1 (or the pseudogene TRBV3-2) to TRBJ2-2, with 8 bases matching TRBD1. The germline gives CDR1 LGHDT, CDR2 YNNKEL (reference sequence). The CDR3 totals 16 residues. Trimming removed 0 bases from V and 5 bases from J; junction bases left unmatched: 5. In nucleotides, the CDR3 is TGTGCCAGCAGCCAAGAATGGACAGGGCGGACCGGGGAGCTGTTTTTT. Translation: CASSQEWTGRTGELFF.

This rearrangement joins TRBV30 to TRBJ2-2, with 7 bases that match TRBD1. The ends lost 2 bases at V and 6 bases at J; junction bases unmatched: 6. The CDR3 consists of 14 residues. Germline CDR1 reads GTSNPN; CDR2 reads SVGIG (reference sequence). CDR3 in amino acids: CAWSLSGGPGELFF. CDR3 sequence (DNA): TGTGCCTGGAGTTTATCAGGGGGACCCGGGGAGCTGTTTTTT.

The chain carries TRBV5-1 and TRBJ2-7; D is unresolved. V gave up 4 bases and J gave up 3 bases, with 17 bases separating them. CDR3 size: 15 residues. Germline V gives CDR1 SGHRS, CDR2 YFSETQ. The CDR3 DNA reads as TGCGCCAGCAGCCCCGGGTCGCACCTACTCTACGAGCAGTACTTC. Protein product: CASSPGSHLLYEQYF.

The rearrangement uses TRBV29-1 and TRBJ2-5; D is unresolved. Trimming removed 6 bases from V and 3 bases from J, with 17 bases in between. CDR3 length equals 14 residues. Looked up from germline, CDR1 is SQVTM and CDR2 is ANQGSEA. DNA for the CDR3: TGCAGCGTCACGGCCCAGCTCACCGAAGAGACCCAGTACTTC. Amino acid sequence: CSVTAQLTEETQYF.

The chain joins TRBV5-1 to TRBJ2-2, with D possibly matching TRBD2 (6 bases). Germline V gene lookup returns CDR1 SGHRS and CDR2 YFSETQ. CDR3 length: 14 residues. Trimming left V 4 bases short and J 1 base short, with 8 bases between. The CDR3 spells CASSPGGNTGELFF. The CDR3 bases are TGCGCCAGCAGCCCCGGGGGGAACACCGGGGAGCTGTTTTTT.

The chain recombines TRBV12-5 with TRBJ1-2; D is perhaps TRBD1 (6 bases). V was trimmed by 2 bases and J by 5 bases, leaving 18 bases between them. The CDR3 spans 16 residues. CDR1 and CDR2 from the germline V gene are LGHNT and FRNRAP. CDR3 sequence (DNA): TGTGCTAGTGGTTTGCCGAAGGGGGGGTCGGCTTATGGCTACACCTTC. Amino acids: CASGLPKGGSAYGYTF.

The rearrangement joins TRBV6-5 to TRBJ1-1; possibly TRBD1 for D (5 bases). This CDR3 has 12 amino acids. CDR1 is MNHEY, CDR2 SVGAGI, per germline. The CDR3 sequence is CGTGLKGTEAFF. The CDR3 DNA reads as TGTGGGACGGGACTCAAGGGCACTGAAGCTTTCTTT.

The rearrangement joins TRBV11-3 to TRBJ1-2; D is uncertain. Germline assignment: CDR1 SGHNT and CDR2 YENEEA. The CDR3 runs to 17 residues. Trimming took 3 bases from V and 0 from J, leaving 17 bases between them. CDR3 bases: TGTGCCAGCAGCTTGGACCCCCGCAAGTCTTCTAACTATGGCTACACCTTC. The encoded protein is CASSLDPRKSSNYGYTF. Full variable domain (missing parts from reference TRBV11-3 and TRBJ1-2): EAGVVQSPRYKIIEKKQPVAFWCNPISGHNTLYWYLQNLGQGPELLIRYENEEAVDDSQLPKDRFSAERLKGVDSTLKIQPAELGDSAVYLCASSLDPRKSSNYGYTFGSGTRLTVV.

This clone was found a few times. J is TRBJ1-1 and V is TRBV19; D is undetermined. The CDR3 contains 12 residues. Trimming cost V 4 bases and J 2 bases, with 5 bases left between them. Germline V CDR1 and CDR2: LNHDA, SQIVND (reference sequence). The CDR3 reads CASSTENTEAFF. The CDR3 bases are TGTGCCAGTAGTACGGAAAACACTGAAGCTTTCTTT.

The V and J genes are TRBV5-1 and TRBJ1-2; TRBD1 agrees at 8 bases. The CDR3 sequence is 15 residues long. J lost 3 bases, V lost 1 base, and 5 bases had no gene match. Germline assignment: CDR1 SGHRS and CDR2 YFSETQ. CDR3 residues: CASSLPTGGDYGYTF. For the CDR3, the DNA is TGCGCCAGCAGCTTGCCCACAGGGGGGGACTATGGCTACACCTTC.

This clone was seen a few times. The chain joins TRBV7-9 to TRBJ2-3, with D perhaps matching TRBD1 (5 bases). V was pared by 3 bases and J by 1 base, with 14 bases between. This CDR3 contains 16 residues. Germline V gene data show CDR1 as SEHNR and CDR2 as FQNEAQ (reference sequence). CDR3 DNA: TGTGCCAGCAGCTTTGGCGTCCCCAGGGGCACAGATACGCAGTATTTT. Protein sequence: CASSFGVPRGTDTQYF.

Of note for this clone: At one of its ends the junction is not consistent with the germline gene, which may arise from a read error. CDR3 protein: CASSLAFGARPAF. In DNA form, the CDR3 reads TGCGCCAGCAGCTTGGCATTTGGGGCCCGGCCAGCCTTC. V and J are TRBV5-1 and TRBJ1-2, with TRBD1 as a possible D gene (5 bases). This CDR3 region has 13 residues. From germline, CDR1 is SGHRS and CDR2 YFSETQ.

The chain recombines TRBV30 with TRBJ1-6, with D tentatively TRBD1 (5 bases). Germline-derived CDR1 and CDR2 are GTSNPN and SVGIG (reference sequence). V lost 0 bases, J lost 5 bases, and 11 bases lay in between. The CDR3 totals 15 residues. In nucleotides, the CDR3 is TGTGCCTGGAGTGTACCGGGACCCAATAATTCACCCCTCCACTTT. Residues: CAWSVPGPNNSPLHF.